Listed here are 17 T cell receptor beta chains from one sample, sequenced in a study of cytomegalovirus exposure and HLA in healthy donors. PCR amplification relied on 60 Vbeta primers (plus 13 Jbeta primers). Assay used: immunoSEQ multiplex PCR; TCRdb lists only in-frame clones, some missing. The sample lists roughly 45,000 clones; approximately 57% were seen once. The sequencing sample was made of PBMCs. The receptors shown here come from a man in his sixties in good health and CMV-seropositive.

The sample holds a few counts of this clone. The chain has TRBV2 and TRBJ2-1; the match to TRBD2 covers 13 bases. Trimming removed 7 bases from V and 0 bases from J; junction bases left unmatched: 3. CDR1 is SNHLY and CDR2 is FYNNEI in the germline V gene. The CDR3 covers 16 residues. The CDR3 reads CASKGTSGISYNEQFF. CDR3 nucleotides: TGTGCCAGCAAAGGGACTAGCGGGATCTCCTACAATGAGCAGTTCTTC.

V is TRBV4-1 and J is TRBJ1-2; 9 nucleotides line up with TRBD1. The CDR3 covers 17 residues. Germline V lookup: CDR1 MGHRA, CDR2 YSYEKL. V trimming: 0 bases; J trimming: 4 bases; junction bases outside the gene matches: 9. The CDR3 sequence is CASSQDSYRGRSYGYTF. For the CDR3, the DNA is TGCGCCAGCAGCCAAGATAGCTACAGGGGGCGTTCCTATGGCTACACCTTC.

J is TRBJ2-7 and V is TRBV28, with D uncertain. This CDR3 is built from 13 residues. Germline V gene data show CDR1 as MDHEN and CDR2 as SYDVKM. The V gene lost 4 bases and the J gene lost 0 bases, with 7 bases spanning the gap. CDR3 DNA sequence: TGTGCCAGCAGTTCCGCGAACTCCTACGAGCAGTACTTC. It specifies CASSSANSYEQYF.

V and J are TRBV5-6 and TRBJ2-3, with a weak D call TRBD2 (6 bases). Germline loops: CDR1 SGHDT, CDR2 YYEEEE. The CDR3 sequence is 12 residues long. V was cut by 4 bases and J by 9 bases, with 12 bases left in between. The CDR3 DNA reads TGTGCCAGCAGCGCCGGGAGAGGGACGCAGTATTTT. Translated: CASSAGRGTQYF.

The chain carries TRBV5-6 and TRBJ2-3, with 8 bases aligning to TRBD2. Trimming at V came to 4 bases and at J to 4 bases, leaving 11 bases not matched to a gene. CDR1 and CDR2 (germline): SGHDT, YYEEEE. The CDR3 spans 16 residues. In DNA, the CDR3 is TGTGCCAGCAGCGTACACTTTAGCGGGGTGGCAGATACGCAGTATTTT. This gives the protein CASSVHFSGVADTQYF.

This chain links TRBV7-2 with TRBJ2-7; 9 nucleotides agree with TRBD2. The CDR3 consists of 14 residues. In germline, CDR1 is SGHTA, CDR2 FQGNSA. V lost 4 bases, J lost 2 bases, and 3 bases stayed unmatched. Here the CDR3 reads CASSYSGGTYEQYF. Written as DNA, the CDR3 is TGTGCCAGCAGCTACAGCGGGGGGACCTACGAGCAGTACTTC.

This clone was picked up a small number of times. The chain carries TRBV18 and TRBJ2-5; a weak D match, TRBD2 (6 bases). CDR1 is KGHSH and CDR2 is LQKENI in the germline V gene. V gave up 0 bases and J gave up 5 bases, with 13 bases separating them. There are 15 residues in the CDR3. This CDR3 reads CASSPPIGGMETQYF. The CDR3 DNA is TGTGCCAGCTCACCACCGATAGGCGGGATGGAGACCCAGTACTTC.

V is TRBV6-5 and J is TRBJ2-7, with TRBD1 as a possible D gene (6 bases). CDR3 length: 15 residues. Germline V gene sequence: CDR1 MNHEY, CDR2 SVGAGI. Trimming stripped 4 bases from V and 6 bases from J, with 19 bases between. As DNA, the CDR3 is TGTGCCAGCAGTTCTTATGGGGCAGGGGTTGGCGAGCAGTACTTC. Protein product: CASSSYGAGVGEQYF.

This chain uses TRBV28 with TRBJ2-1, with D possibly matching TRBD2 (5 bases). The V gene lost 3 bases and the J gene lost 6 bases, with 15 bases spanning the gap. The germline CDR1 and CDR2 sequences are MDHEN and SYDVKM. The CDR3 spans 15 residues. The CDR3 nucleotides are TGTGCCAGCAGTTTGCCCAGTGGGAGTACCAATGAGCAGTTCTTC. Its translation is CASSLPSGSTNEQFF.

Details on this clone: Mismatch with germline at one junction end may stem from a read error. CDR3 amino acids: CASNIGLVAETQYF. The DNA of the CDR3 is TGTGCCAGTAATATAGGACTAGTCGCAGAGACCCAGTACTTC. V is TRBV19 and J is TRBJ2-5; 7 positions match TRBD2. Germline CDR1 and CDR2: LNHDA and SQIVND (reference sequence). The length of the CDR3 is 14 residues.

This clone has only a few counts. The V call is TRBV7-9, the J call TRBJ2-7; 11 bases line up with TRBD2. V was clipped by 3 bases and J by 0 bases; unmatched bases: 4. Per germline, CDR1 SEHNR and CDR2 FQNEAQ (reference sequence). This CDR3 is 16 amino acids long. CDR3 residues: CASSFTGLADSYEQYF. In DNA form, the CDR3 reads TGTGCCAGCAGCTTTACGGGACTAGCGGACTCCTACGAGCAGTACTTC.

The chain carries TRBV2 and TRBJ2-3; D may be TRBD2 (6 bases). CDR1 and CDR2 (germline): SNHLY, FYNNEI. The length of the CDR3 is 16 residues. Trimming pared 9 bases from V and 2 bases from J, leaving 21 bases between. CDR3 bases: TGTGCCAGTAGAAGACACGCCGCGGGGCTCACAGATACGCAGTATTTT. The encoded protein is CASRRHAAGLTDTQYF. Full variable domain (remainder filled in from reference TRBV2 and TRBJ2-3): EPEVTQTPSHQVTQMGQEVILRCVPISNHLYFYWYRQILGQKVEFLVSFYNNEISEKSEIFDDQFSVERPDGSNFTLKIRSTKLEDSAMYFCASRRHAAGLTDTQYFGPGTRLTVL.

V gene TRBV5-4 combines with J gene TRBJ2-2, with TRBD1 identical over 9 bases. Germline V lookup: CDR1 SGHNT, CDR2 YYREEE (reference sequence). Trimming at V came to 4 bases and at J to 5 bases, leaving 15 bases not matched to a gene. The CDR3 extends over 18 amino acids. CDR3 coding DNA: TGTGCCAGCAGCCCCAGAAGGTCCGGACAGGGGTTGACCGGGGAGCTGTTTTTT. It yields the protein CASSPRRSGQGLTGELFF.

V is TRBV30 and J is TRBJ2-5; 9 nucleotides agree with TRBD2. The DNA end lines up better with TRBJ2-7; the J call may be wrong. The CDR3 length is 14 residues. CDR1 is GTSNPN, CDR2 SVGIG, per germline (reference sequence). The CDR3 nucleotides read TGTGCCTGGAGTGGACTAGCGGCGGTTTCCGAGCAGTACTTC. This encodes CAWSGLAAVSEQYF.

V gene TRBV29-1 combines with J gene TRBJ1-5, with 7 bases lining up with TRBD1. V dropped 3 bases and J dropped 0; count of bases not matched to a gene: 2. CDR3 length equals 14 residues. CDR1 SQVTM and CDR2 ANQGSEA come from the germline V gene. This CDR3 is CSVETGNSNQPQHF. The CDR3 DNA reads TGCAGCGTTGAGACAGGGAATAGCAATCAGCCCCAGCATTTT.

The V gene is TRBV5-5, the J gene TRBJ1-1, with 11 nucleotides matching TRBD1. V trimming: 4 bases; J trimming: 7 bases; junction bases outside the gene matches: 6. The CDR3 is 14 amino acids. The germline V gene encodes CDR1 SGHKS and CDR2 YYEKEE (reference sequence). The CDR3 DNA reads as TGTGCCAGCAGCCGGGACAGGGGGGGCGGTGAAGCTTTCTTT. It encodes CASSRDRGGGEAFF.

The rearrangement links TRBV6-1 to TRBJ2-5; D is perhaps TRBD1 (5 bases). The germline V and J ends were trimmed by 2 bases and 2 bases, with 18 bases remaining between them. The CDR3 is 17 amino acids. CDR1 is MNHNS and CDR2 is SASEGT in the germline V gene. CDR3: CASSERAAGNGQETQYF. As DNA, the CDR3 is TGTGCCAGCAGTGAACGCGCGGCAGGGAATGGACAAGAGACCCAGTACTTC.